There are a few counts of the clone carrying this TCR beta chain. Followed over time, Seattle patients had been enrolled while infection was active. The record originates from a study of blood T cell repertoires in COVID-19. Study summary: Sites in the United States, Italy and Spain provided acute and convalescent COVID-19 samples.

CDR1 is PRHDT, CDR2 FYEKMQ, per germline (reference sequence). The CDR3 totals 15 residues. Deletions cut 5 bases from V and 2 bases from J, with 16 bases between. Original analysis: Amplified reference gene primers provided the basis for estimating nucleated cell counts. Generated by immunoSEQ multiplex PCR, the TCRdb table keeps only in-frame clones and is missing some. For V, J and clone size, that table is used; D and trimming come from the DNA. The sample lists more than 55,000 clones; more than 80% were seen once. This chain connects TRBV13 to TRBJ2-7; tentatively, D is TRBD2 (6 bases). The receptor's source is a woman aged 55 to 70 with COVID-19, enrolled during active disease. Sequencing was performed on peripheral blood. CDR3 sequence reads: CASSPPGEGTYEQYF. The CDR3 DNA follows: TGTGCCAGCAGCCCCCCGGGGGAAGGGACCTACGAGCAGTACTTC.